What follows describes a single TCR beta chain. As originally analysed: Quality scores were absent from the junction-only immunoSEQ sequences, so filtering differed. The assay was immunoSEQ multiplex PCR, and TCRdb's table has in-frame clones only and misses some. That table supplies the V and J calls and clone size; D and trimming were determined from the DNA. The data contain approximately 460,000 clones, roughly three quarters of them singletons. Every donor was a Caucasian adult from Nashville, Tennessee. This entry is derived from a study of shared clonotypes between healthy human individuals. Germline-derived CDR1 and CDR2 are SEHNR and FQNEAQ (reference sequence). With 8 bases removed from V and 1 base from J, the gap between germline ends came to 14 bases. This CDR3 region has 14 residues.

The rearrangement uses TRBV7-9 and TRBJ1-1; maybe TRBD1 (5 bases). Sequenced: PBMCs. The TCR sequence derives from a woman aged 40 to 50 in good health. Some clones in this sample may be carry-over from other donors' samples. The CDR3 DNA sequence: TGTGCCAGCGGCGTGGCGGGGGAGAACACTGAAGCTTTCTTT. Amino acids: CASGVAGENTEAFF. Based on the CDR3 plus reference TRBV7-9 and TRBJ1-1, the full variable domain is DTGVSQNPRHKITKRGQNVTFRCDPISEHNRLYWYRQTLGQGPEFLTYFQNEAQLEKSRLLSDRFSAERPKGSFSTLEIQRTEQGDSAMYLCASGVAGENTEAFFGQGTRLTVV.